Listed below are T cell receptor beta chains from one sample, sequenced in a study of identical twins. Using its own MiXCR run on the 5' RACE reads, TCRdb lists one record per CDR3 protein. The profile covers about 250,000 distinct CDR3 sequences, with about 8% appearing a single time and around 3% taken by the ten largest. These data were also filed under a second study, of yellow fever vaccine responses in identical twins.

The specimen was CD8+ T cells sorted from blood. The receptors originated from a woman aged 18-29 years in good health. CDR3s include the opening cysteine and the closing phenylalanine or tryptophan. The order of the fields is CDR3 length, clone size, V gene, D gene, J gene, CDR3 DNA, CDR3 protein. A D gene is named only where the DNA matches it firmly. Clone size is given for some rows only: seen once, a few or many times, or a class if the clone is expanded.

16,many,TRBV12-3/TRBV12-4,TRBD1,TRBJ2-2,TGTGCCAGCAGTCCTCTGACAGGGGCGAGCACCGGGGAGCTGTTTTTT,CASSPLTGASTGELFF
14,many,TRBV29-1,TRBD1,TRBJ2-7,TGCAGCGTTGAACTGACAGGGGATAGGTACGAGCAGTACTTC,CSVELTGDRYEQYF
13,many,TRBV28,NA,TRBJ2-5,TGTGCCAGCAGTTTAGCACAGCAAGAGACCCAGTACTTC,CASSLAQQETQYF
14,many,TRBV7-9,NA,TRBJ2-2,TGTGCCAGCAGCCCGATACTAGATTCCGGGGAGCTGTTTTTT,CASSPILDSGELFF
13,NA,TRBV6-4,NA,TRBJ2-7,TGTGCCAGCAGTGACCACACGGGTGTCGAGCAGTACTTC,CASSDHTGVEQYF
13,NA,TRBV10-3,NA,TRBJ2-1,TGTGCCATCAGAACTAGCTCCCGCAATGAGCAGTTCTTC,CAIRTSSRNEQFF
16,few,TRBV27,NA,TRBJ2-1,TGTGCCAGCAGGCTTGACTTCTATAGCTCCTACAATGAGCAGTTCTTC,CASRLDFYSSYNEQFF
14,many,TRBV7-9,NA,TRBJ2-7,TGTGCCAGCAGCTCCCCTCGGGCGTACTACGAGCAGTACTTC,CASSSPRAYYEQYF
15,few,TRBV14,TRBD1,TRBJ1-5,TGTGCCAGCAGCCTGGGGACAGGGAAAAATCAGCCCCAGCATTTT,CASSLGTGKNQPQHF
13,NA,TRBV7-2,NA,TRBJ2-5,TGTGCCAGCAGCCCAGGACATCGGGAGACCCAGTACTTC,CASSPGHRETQYF
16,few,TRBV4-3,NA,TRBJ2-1,TGCGCCAGCAGCGTGGATCGGGCAAGCTCCTACAATGAGCAGTTCTTC,CASSVDRASSYNEQFF
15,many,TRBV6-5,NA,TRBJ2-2,TGTGCCAGCAGTTATTACCTCGACAGCACCGGGGAGCTGTTTTTT,CASSYYLDSTGELFF
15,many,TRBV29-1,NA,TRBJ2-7,TGCAGCGTTGAAGCCACACAGGAGGGTACCTACGAGCAGTACTTC,CSVEATQEGTYEQYF
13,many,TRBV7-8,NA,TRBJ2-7,TGTGCCAGCAGCTGGGCAGATGCCTACGAGCAGTACTTC,CASSWADAYEQYF
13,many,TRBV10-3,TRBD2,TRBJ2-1,TGTGCCATCAGTGAGTCTCTTGCGGGAGTCCAGTTCTTC,CAISESLAGVQFF
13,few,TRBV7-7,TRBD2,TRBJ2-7,TGTGCTAGCAGCTTCGAAACGGGGGGCGAGCAGTACTTC,CASSFETGGEQYF
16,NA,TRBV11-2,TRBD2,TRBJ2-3,TGTGCCAGCAGCCGGGTCGAGCGGGGGGACACAGATACGCAGTATTTT,CASSRVERGDTDTQYF
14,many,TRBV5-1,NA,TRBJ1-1,TGCGCCAGCAGCTTGGGGACAGTCTACACTGAAGCTTTCTTT,CASSLGTVYTEAFF
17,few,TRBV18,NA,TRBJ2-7,TGTGCCAGCTCACCTCGAGGACCTCGGGGAATAGAGAACGAGCAGTACTTC,CASSPRGPRGIENEQYF
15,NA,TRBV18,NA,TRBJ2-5,TGTGCCAGCTCACCGGTTGCAAGGTTGAACGGGACCCAGTACTTC,CASSPVARLNGTQYF
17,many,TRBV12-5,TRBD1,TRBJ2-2,TGTGCTAGTGGTTTGTGGGACAGGGGGTTTGGGGCCGGGGAGCTGTTTTTT,CASGLWDRGFGAGELFF
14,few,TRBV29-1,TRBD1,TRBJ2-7,TGCAGCGGCAAAGCGGGGGACAGGGGGCACGAGCAGTACTTC,CSGKAGDRGHEQYF
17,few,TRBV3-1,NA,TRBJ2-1,TGTGCCAGCAGCCCTACGTCTCGAGCGAGACACTACAATGAGCAGTTCTTC,CASSPTSRARHYNEQFF
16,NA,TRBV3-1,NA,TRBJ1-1,TGTGCCAGCAGCCAAGTTCATGACCGCGGAGGACCTGAAGCTTTCTTT,CASSQVHDRGGPEAFF
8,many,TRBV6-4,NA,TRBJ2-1,TGTGCCAGCGCTGAGCAGTTCTTC,CASAEQFF
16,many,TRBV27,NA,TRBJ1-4,TGTGCCAGGCTGAGACCGACGGACAGCCTTAATGAAAAACTGTTTTTT,CARLRPTDSLNEKLFF
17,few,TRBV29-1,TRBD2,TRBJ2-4,TGCAGCGTTGAAGATCGTTGGACTAGCGGAGCCAAAAACATTCAGTACTTC,CSVEDRWTSGAKNIQYF
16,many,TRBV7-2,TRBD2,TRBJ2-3,TGTGCCAGCAGCTTATTCACTAGCGGGAGACTAGATACGCAGTATTTT,CASSLFTSGRLDTQYF
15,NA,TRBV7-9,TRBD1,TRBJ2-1,TGTGCCAGCAGCCCTCCGGGACAGGGGGTGAATGAGCAGTTCTTC,CASSPPGQGVNEQFF
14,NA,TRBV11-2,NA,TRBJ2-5,TGTGCCAGCAATCCAGGGCAGCTCCAAGAGACCCAGTACTTC,CASNPGQLQETQYF
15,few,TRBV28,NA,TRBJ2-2,TGTGCCAGCACCCCTTCGACGGAGATCACCGGGGAGCTGTTTTTT,CASTPSTEITGELFF
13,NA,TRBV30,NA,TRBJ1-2,TGTGCCTGGTATCAAGGGGCGCCTGGTGGCTACACCTTC,CAWYQGAPGGYTF
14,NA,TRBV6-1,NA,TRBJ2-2,TGTGCCAGCCTTGCACTAGCAGACACCGGGGAGCTGTTTTTT,CASLALADTGELFF
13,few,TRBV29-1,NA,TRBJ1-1,TGCAGCGTTGTGTTCGACGGGCCGGGTGAAGCTTTCTTT,CSVVFDGPGEAFF
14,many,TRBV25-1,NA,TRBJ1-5,TGTGCCAGCAGTGATCTTGGCTCCAATCAGCCCCAGCATTTT,CASSDLGSNQPQHF
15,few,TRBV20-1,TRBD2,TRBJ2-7,TGCAGTGCCTCCGGGACTAGCGGAACGGGCTACGAGCAGTACTTC,CSASGTSGTGYEQYF
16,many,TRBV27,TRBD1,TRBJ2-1,TGTGCCAGCAGTTCCGGGACAGCTACTTCCTACAATGAGCAGTTCTTC,CASSSGTATSYNEQFF